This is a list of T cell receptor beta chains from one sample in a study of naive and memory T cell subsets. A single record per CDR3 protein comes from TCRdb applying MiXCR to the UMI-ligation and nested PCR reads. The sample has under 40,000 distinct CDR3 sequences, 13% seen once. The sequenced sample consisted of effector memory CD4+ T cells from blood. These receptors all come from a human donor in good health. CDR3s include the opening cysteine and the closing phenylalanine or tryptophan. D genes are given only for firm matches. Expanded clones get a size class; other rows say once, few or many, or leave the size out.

cdr3_nt: TGCAGCGTTGCCCCAGGAAACTATGGCTACACCTTC; cdr3_aa: CSVAPGNYGYTF; clone_size: .; j_call: TRBJ1-2; v_call: TRBV29-1; d_call: .; cdr3_length: 12
cdr3_nt: TGCGCCAGCAGCTTGGGCACAGGGAGGATGAACACTGAAGCTTTCTTT; cdr3_aa: CASSLGTGRMNTEAFF; clone_size: few; j_call: TRBJ1-1; v_call: TRBV5-1; d_call: .; cdr3_length: 16
cdr3_nt: TGCAGTGCTAGAAAGGCTAGCGGGACTCTTACCAATGAGCAGTTCTTC; cdr3_aa: CSARKASGTLTNEQFF; clone_size: many; j_call: TRBJ2-1; v_call: TRBV20-1; d_call: TRBD2; cdr3_length: 16
cdr3_nt: TGTGCCAGCAAATCCAGGACAGGGGGCAACACCGGGGAGCTGTTTTTT; cdr3_aa: CASKSRTGGNTGELFF; clone_size: few; j_call: TRBJ2-2; v_call: TRBV27; d_call: TRBD1; cdr3_length: 16
cdr3_nt: TGTGCCACCGATCGAGCCGGGACAGCCTCCTATGGCTACACCTTC; cdr3_aa: CATDRAGTASYGYTF; clone_size: many; j_call: TRBJ1-2; v_call: TRBV2; d_call: TRBD1; cdr3_length: 15
cdr3_nt: TGTGCCAGCAGCCAAAGAGCCGGACTAGCGGGAGTTGGTGGGGCCAACGTCCTGACTTTC; cdr3_aa: CASSQRAGLAGVGGANVLTF; clone_size: .; j_call: TRBJ2-6; v_call: TRBV12-3/TRBV12-4; d_call: TRBD2; cdr3_length: 20
cdr3_nt: TGTGCTAGTGGTCCGGGACAGTACCAAGAGACCCAGTACTTC; cdr3_aa: CASGPGQYQETQYF; clone_size: few; j_call: TRBJ2-5; v_call: TRBV12-5; d_call: TRBD1; cdr3_length: 14
cdr3_nt: TGTGCCAGCAGTTCTGGGACTAGCGGGAGGACGCAGTATTTT; cdr3_aa: CASSSGTSGRTQYF; clone_size: many; j_call: TRBJ2-3; v_call: TRBV6-5; d_call: TRBD2; cdr3_length: 14
cdr3_nt: TGCGCCAGCAGGCCGGGACTTACCAACTATGGCTACACCTTC; cdr3_aa: CASRPGLTNYGYTF; clone_size: many; j_call: TRBJ1-2; v_call: TRBV4-1; d_call: .; cdr3_length: 14
cdr3_nt: TGTGCCAGCAAGCCCGCTAACGACCGAAATTCACCCCTCCACTTT; cdr3_aa: CASKPANDRNSPLHF; clone_size: .; j_call: TRBJ1-6; v_call: TRBV2; d_call: .; cdr3_length: 15
cdr3_nt: TGCGCCAGCAGCCGAGACAGGACAACTGGAAACACCATATATTTT; cdr3_aa: CASSRDRTTGNTIYF; clone_size: few; j_call: TRBJ1-3; v_call: TRBV5-1; d_call: .; cdr3_length: 15
cdr3_nt: TGTGCCATCGGAGCACTCTACGAGCAGTACTTC; cdr3_aa: CAIGALYEQYF; clone_size: many; j_call: TRBJ2-7; v_call: TRBV10-3; d_call: .; cdr3_length: 11
cdr3_nt: TGCAGTGCCGATGATCGTGGCGGGGGGGAGACCCAGTACTTC; cdr3_aa: CSADDRGGGETQYF; clone_size: .; j_call: TRBJ2-5; v_call: TRBV20-1; d_call: TRBD2; cdr3_length: 14
cdr3_nt: TGTGCCAGTAGTATCAAAGGGCAGCGGGCGGGTGAATACGAGCAGTTCTTC; cdr3_aa: CASSIKGQRAGEYEQFF; clone_size: many; j_call: TRBJ2-1; v_call: TRBV19; d_call: .; cdr3_length: 17
cdr3_nt: TGTGCCAGCAGCTTAGCTGGCAGCGGGAGTCAAGAGACCCAGTACTTC; cdr3_aa: CASSLAGSGSQETQYF; clone_size: .; j_call: TRBJ2-5; v_call: TRBV7-9; d_call: TRBD2; cdr3_length: 16
cdr3_nt: TGTGCCAGTACGGCAGGCGACTCATACGAGCAGTACTTC; cdr3_aa: CASTAGDSYEQYF; clone_size: .; j_call: TRBJ2-7; v_call: TRBV28; d_call: .; cdr3_length: 13
cdr3_nt: TGTGCCAGCAGCCCCGGACAGGGCAAGGCCTACGAGCAGTACTTC; cdr3_aa: CASSPGQGKAYEQYF; clone_size: few; j_call: TRBJ2-7; v_call: TRBV7-3; d_call: TRBD1; cdr3_length: 15
cdr3_nt: TGCGCCAGCAGCTTGGAGGGGACAGCATCCTACGAGCAGTACTTC; cdr3_aa: CASSLEGTASYEQYF; clone_size: .; j_call: TRBJ2-7; v_call: TRBV5-1; d_call: TRBD1; cdr3_length: 15
cdr3_nt: TGTGCCAGCTCACCAATGCAGGGTCACTACAATGAGCAGTTCTTC; cdr3_aa: CASSPMQGHYNEQFF; clone_size: .; j_call: TRBJ2-1; v_call: TRBV18; d_call: .; cdr3_length: 15
cdr3_nt: TGTGCCACCAGTGATGCGACAGTGGTCGAGCAGTACTTC; cdr3_aa: CATSDATVVEQYF; clone_size: .; j_call: TRBJ2-7; v_call: TRBV24-1; d_call: .; cdr3_length: 13
cdr3_nt: TGTGCCAGCAGCTTAGGGGACAGGGAATCTTACGAGCAGTACTTC; cdr3_aa: CASSLGDRESYEQYF; clone_size: few; j_call: TRBJ2-7; v_call: TRBV11-1; d_call: TRBD1; cdr3_length: 15
cdr3_nt: TGTGCCACCAGCGCAGGGGACAGGGCTTTAGGGCAGTACTTC; cdr3_aa: CATSAGDRALGQYF; clone_size: .; j_call: TRBJ2-7; v_call: TRBV15; d_call: TRBD1; cdr3_length: 14
cdr3_nt: TGTGCCAGCTCACCAACCGCTGTGCGGGACGGGGGAGATACGCAGTATTTT; cdr3_aa: CASSPTAVRDGGDTQYF; clone_size: many; j_call: TRBJ2-3; v_call: TRBV18; d_call: .; cdr3_length: 17
cdr3_nt: TGTGCCAGCAGACCCGCCGGGTTGGCGAGTGGAGAGACCCAGTACTTC; cdr3_aa: CASRPAGLASGETQYF; clone_size: many; j_call: TRBJ2-5; v_call: TRBV14; d_call: .; cdr3_length: 16
cdr3_nt: TGCGCCAGCAGCTTACGGACAGGGGGTAATTCACCCCTCCACTTT; cdr3_aa: CASSLRTGGNSPLHF; clone_size: many; j_call: TRBJ1-6; v_call: TRBV5-1; d_call: TRBD1; cdr3_length: 15
cdr3_nt: TGTGCCAGCTCACAACCGAGACCCGGGACTAGCACAGATACGCAGTATTTT; cdr3_aa: CASSQPRPGTSTDTQYF; clone_size: .; j_call: TRBJ2-3; v_call: TRBV18; d_call: .; cdr3_length: 17
cdr3_nt: TGTGCCACCAGTGCGGGACTAGCGGGAACAGATACGCAGTATTTT; cdr3_aa: CATSAGLAGTDTQYF; clone_size: few; j_call: TRBJ2-3; v_call: TRBV24-1; d_call: TRBD2; cdr3_length: 15
cdr3_nt: TGTGCCAGCAACAAAGATTCTTCTCCTTACAATGAGCAGTTCTTC; cdr3_aa: CASNKDSSPYNEQFF; clone_size: few; j_call: TRBJ2-1; v_call: TRBV12-3/TRBV12-4; d_call: .; cdr3_length: 15
cdr3_nt: TGTGCCAGCAGTGGGACAGGGGTAGGACAGCCCCAGCATTTT; cdr3_aa: CASSGTGVGQPQHF; clone_size: many; j_call: TRBJ1-5; v_call: TRBV12-3/TRBV12-4; d_call: TRBD1; cdr3_length: 14
cdr3_nt: TGTGCCAGCAGCCCCCAGTACTCTGGGGCCAACGTCCTGACTTTC; cdr3_aa: CASSPQYSGANVLTF; clone_size: many; j_call: TRBJ2-6; v_call: TRBV7-6; d_call: .; cdr3_length: 15
cdr3_nt: TGTGCCATCAAGTGGGACTCCCTGGCCGGGGAGCTGTTTTTT; cdr3_aa: CAIKWDSLAGELFF; clone_size: .; j_call: TRBJ2-2; v_call: TRBV10-3; d_call: .; cdr3_length: 14
cdr3_nt: TGTGCCAGCAGCTTGGCAAATCCGGGTTCCTACGAGCAGTACTTC; cdr3_aa: CASSLANPGSYEQYF; clone_size: many; j_call: TRBJ2-7; v_call: TRBV5-6; d_call: .; cdr3_length: 15
cdr3_nt: TGTGCCAGCAGCCCTATCGGGACAGGGTTATATGGCTACACCTTC; cdr3_aa: CASSPIGTGLYGYTF; clone_size: few; j_call: TRBJ1-2; v_call: TRBV7-2; d_call: TRBD1; cdr3_length: 15
cdr3_nt: TGCAGCGTTGACGGGGGTTGGGGACAAGAGACCCAGTACTTC; cdr3_aa: CSVDGGWGQETQYF; clone_size: many; j_call: TRBJ2-5; v_call: TRBV29-1; d_call: .; cdr3_length: 14
cdr3_nt: TGTGCCAGCAGTGAGGACAGCATCACAGATACGCAGTATTTT; cdr3_aa: CASSEDSITDTQYF; clone_size: many; j_call: TRBJ2-3; v_call: TRBV6-1; d_call: .; cdr3_length: 14
cdr3_nt: TGCAGCGTTGGCAAGGGCGGTACCGGGGAGCTGTTTTTT; cdr3_aa: CSVGKGGTGELFF; clone_size: many; j_call: TRBJ2-2; v_call: TRBV29-1; d_call: .; cdr3_length: 13
cdr3_nt: TGTGCTAGTGGTGGGAGCGGAGCCGATACGCAGTATTTT; cdr3_aa: CASGGSGADTQYF; clone_size: .; j_call: TRBJ2-3; v_call: TRBV12-5; d_call: .; cdr3_length: 13
cdr3_nt: TGTGCCAGCAGTTACTCAGGCCAAAGAGGGAGCGATGAGCAGTTCTTC; cdr3_aa: CASSYSGQRGSDEQFF; clone_size: few; j_call: TRBJ2-1; v_call: TRBV6-6; d_call: .; cdr3_length: 16
cdr3_nt: TGTGCCATCAACAGGGACAGGGAAACTGAAGCTTTCTTT; cdr3_aa: CAINRDRETEAFF; clone_size: few; j_call: TRBJ1-1; v_call: TRBV10-3; d_call: TRBD1; cdr3_length: 13
cdr3_nt: TGTGCCAGCAGTTTCTACGGGAATCCAATTGGCTACACCTTC; cdr3_aa: CASSFYGNPIGYTF; clone_size: .; j_call: TRBJ1-2; v_call: TRBV12-3/TRBV12-4; d_call: .; cdr3_length: 14